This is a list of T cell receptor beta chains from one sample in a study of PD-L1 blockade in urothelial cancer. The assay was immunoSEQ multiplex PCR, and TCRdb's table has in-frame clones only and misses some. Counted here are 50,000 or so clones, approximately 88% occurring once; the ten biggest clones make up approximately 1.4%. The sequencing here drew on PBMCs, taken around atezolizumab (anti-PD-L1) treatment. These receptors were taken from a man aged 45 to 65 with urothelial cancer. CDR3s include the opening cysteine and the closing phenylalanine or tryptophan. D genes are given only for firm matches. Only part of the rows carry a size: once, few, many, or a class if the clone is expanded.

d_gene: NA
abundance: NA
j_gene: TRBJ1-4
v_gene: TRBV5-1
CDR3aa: CASSLGHATNEKLFF
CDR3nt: TGCGCCAGCAGCTTGGGTCATGCAACTAATGAAAAACTGTTTTTT

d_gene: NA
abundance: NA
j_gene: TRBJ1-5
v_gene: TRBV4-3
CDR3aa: CASSQEQTSNQPQHF
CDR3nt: TGCGCCAGCAGCCAAGAACAGACCAGCAATCAGCCCCAGCATTTT

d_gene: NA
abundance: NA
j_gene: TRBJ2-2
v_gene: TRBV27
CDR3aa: CASSLSGRVDGELFF
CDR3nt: TGTGCCAGCAGTTTATCCGGCAGGGTCGACGGGGAGCTGTTTTTT

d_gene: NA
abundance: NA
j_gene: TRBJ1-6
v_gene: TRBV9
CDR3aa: CASSVENVGSPLHF
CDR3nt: TGTGCCAGCAGCGTAGAGAATGTCGGTTCACCCCTCCACTTT

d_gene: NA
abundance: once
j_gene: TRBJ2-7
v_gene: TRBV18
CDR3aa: CASSLVDREGEQYF
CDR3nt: TGTGCCAGCTCACTTGTGGACAGGGAGGGCGAGCAGTACTTC

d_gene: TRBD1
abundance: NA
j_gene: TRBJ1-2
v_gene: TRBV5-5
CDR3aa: CASSLSGQASDGYTF
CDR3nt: TGTGCCAGCAGCTTGAGTGGACAGGCGTCGGATGGCTACACCTTC

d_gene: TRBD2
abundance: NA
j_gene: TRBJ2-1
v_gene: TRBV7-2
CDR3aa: CASSPRTSGMTYNEQFF
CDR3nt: TGTGCCAGCAGCCCCCGGACTAGCGGGATGACCTACAATGAGCAGTTCTTC

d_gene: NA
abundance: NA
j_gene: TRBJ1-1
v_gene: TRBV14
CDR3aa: CASSHYMNTEAFF
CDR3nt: TGTGCCAGCAGCCATTATATGAACACTGAAGCTTTCTTT

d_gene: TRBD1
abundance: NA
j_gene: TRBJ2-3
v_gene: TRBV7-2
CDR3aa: CASSSHGQGRTQYF
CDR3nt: TGTGCCAGCAGCTCACACGGACAGGGGCGTACGCAGTATTTT

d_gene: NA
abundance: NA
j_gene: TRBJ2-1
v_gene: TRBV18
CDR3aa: CASSPDGVGQFF
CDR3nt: TGTGCCAGCTCACCTGACGGGGTAGGGCAGTTCTTC

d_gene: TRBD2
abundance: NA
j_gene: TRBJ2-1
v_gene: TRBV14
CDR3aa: CASSQDPLAGYIPDEQFF
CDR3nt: TGTGCCAGCAGCCAAGATCCCCTAGCGGGATATATCCCGGATGAGCAGTTCTTC

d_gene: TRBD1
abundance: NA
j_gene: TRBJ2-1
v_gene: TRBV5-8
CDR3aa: CASSLGTGNYNEQFF
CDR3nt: TGTGCCAGCAGCTTGGGGACAGGGAATTACAATGAGCAGTTCTTC

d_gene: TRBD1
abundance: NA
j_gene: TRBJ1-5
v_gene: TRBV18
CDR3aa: CASSPQGTGGNQPQHF
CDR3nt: TGTGCCAGCTCACCACAAGGGACAGGGGGCAATCAGCCCCAGCATTTT

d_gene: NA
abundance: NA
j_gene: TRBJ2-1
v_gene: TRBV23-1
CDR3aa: CASSQSSPEDSYNEQFF
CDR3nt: TGCGCCAGCAGTCAATCAAGCCCGGAGGACTCCTACAATGAGCAGTTCTTC